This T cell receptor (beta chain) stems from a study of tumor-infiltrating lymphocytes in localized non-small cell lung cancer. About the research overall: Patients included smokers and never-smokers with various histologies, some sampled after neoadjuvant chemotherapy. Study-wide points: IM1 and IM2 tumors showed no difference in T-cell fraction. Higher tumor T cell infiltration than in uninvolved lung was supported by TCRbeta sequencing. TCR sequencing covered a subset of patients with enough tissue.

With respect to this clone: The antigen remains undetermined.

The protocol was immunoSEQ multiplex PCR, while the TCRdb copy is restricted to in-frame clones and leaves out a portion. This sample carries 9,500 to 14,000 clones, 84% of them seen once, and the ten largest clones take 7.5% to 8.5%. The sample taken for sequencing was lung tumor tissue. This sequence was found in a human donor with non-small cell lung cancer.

The CDR3 is CARLRGEGYTF. The DNA for the CDR3 is TGTGCCCGCCTTCGGGGGGAGGGCTACACCTTC. The V and J genes are TRBV30 and TRBJ1-2, with D perhaps matching TRBD1 (5 bases). This CDR3 has 11 residues. Per the germline V gene, CDR1 is GTSNPN and CDR2 is SVGIG (reference sequence). Trimming took 8 bases from V and 8 from J, leaving 15 bases between them.